These T cell receptor beta chains were read from a single sample in a study of blood T cell repertoires in COVID-19. This table comes from immunoSEQ multiplex PCR, and its TCRdb copy is limited to in-frame clones, with some not included. The table has about 110,000 clones, roughly four fifths seen once; the top ten hold 11% to 15%. The sample consisted of peripheral blood. These receptors were obtained from a woman between 55 and 75 years old with acute or convalescent COVID-19. The CDR3 runs from the conserved cysteine through the conserved F or W. Fields, in order: J gene, V gene, CDR3 protein.

J gene: TRBJ2-7
V gene: TRBV7-9
CDR3 protein: CASSLAGVDYEQYF

J gene: TRBJ1-1
V gene: TRBV6-5
CDR3 protein: CASSYSVRTGNTEAFF

J gene: TRBJ2-1
V gene: TRBV12-3/TRBV12-4
CDR3 protein: CASSFPPHNEQFF

J gene: TRBJ1-2
V gene: TRBV29-1
CDR3 protein: CSVTFTTGRGYTF

J gene: TRBJ1-2
V gene: TRBV11-2
CDR3 protein: CASSLDRNYGYTF

J gene: TRBJ2-3
V gene: TRBV5-6
CDR3 protein: CASSPGLAGDTQYF

J gene: TRBJ1-2
V gene: TRBV20-1
CDR3 protein: CSASLSGRKGYTF

J gene: TRBJ1-1
V gene: TRBV2
CDR3 protein: CASSVFGTEAFF

J gene: TRBJ1-5
V gene: TRBV6-2/TRBV6-3
CDR3 protein: CASSPGTGYQPQHF

J gene: TRBJ2-7
V gene: TRBV6-5
CDR3 protein: CASSPRTGVSEQYF

J gene: TRBJ2-7
V gene: TRBV4-2
CDR3 protein: CASSQEAGGQYEQYF

J gene: TRBJ2-1
V gene: TRBV7-2
CDR3 protein: CASSATHGSYNEQFF

J gene: TRBJ2-5
V gene: TRBV7-8
CDR3 protein: CASSLPSDRMGTQYF

J gene: TRBJ1-1
V gene: TRBV5-1
CDR3 protein: CASSFTGDSTEAFF

J gene: TRBJ2-7
V gene: TRBV4-1
CDR3 protein: CASSQGGTGGLEQYF

J gene: TRBJ2-7
V gene: TRBV1
CDR3 protein: CTSSQDLGGCGAVGEQYF

J gene: TRBJ1-2
V gene: TRBV3-1/TRBV3-2
CDR3 protein: CASSHTLRDSAGGYTF

J gene: TRBJ1-1
V gene: TRBV19
CDR3 protein: CASSSDRGLTEAFF

J gene: TRBJ1-4
V gene: TRBV5-1
CDR3 protein: CASSQGATNEKLFF

J gene: TRBJ1-6
V gene: TRBV9
CDR3 protein: CASSTRGIESPLHF

J gene: TRBJ1-2
V gene: TRBV30
CDR3 protein: CAWSTGGASEYGYTF

J gene: TRBJ2-1
V gene: TRBV12-3/TRBV12-4
CDR3 protein: CASSRGTSGQFF

J gene: TRBJ2-3
V gene: TRBV4-2
CDR3 protein: CASSQGAGSTDTQYF

J gene: TRBJ2-3
V gene: TRBV5-1
CDR3 protein: CASSLSFVDTQYF

J gene: TRBJ2-5
V gene: TRBV19
CDR3 protein: CASSITGGSGETQYF

J gene: TRBJ2-7
V gene: TRBV11-2
CDR3 protein: CASSFLTFHEQYF

J gene: TRBJ1-4
V gene: TRBV29-1
CDR3 protein: CSGGQGTPDEKLFF

J gene: TRBJ2-7
V gene: TRBV5-1
CDR3 protein: CASSLQREAYEQYF

J gene: TRBJ2-1
V gene: TRBV5-1
CDR3 protein: CASSLDRSPYNEQFF

J gene: TRBJ2-2
V gene: TRBV2
CDR3 protein: CASSRGRGTGELFF

J gene: TRBJ2-1
V gene: TRBV7-9
CDR3 protein: CASSSTLAGGHYNEQFF

J gene: TRBJ2-5
V gene: TRBV19
CDR3 protein: CASSIMGTGQETQYF

J gene: TRBJ1-6
V gene: TRBV6-2/TRBV6-3
CDR3 protein: CASSYSFGQEDSPLHF

J gene: TRBJ1-5
V gene: TRBV6-1
CDR3 protein: CASSESFGGQGRQPQHF

J gene: TRBJ2-3
V gene: TRBV20-1
CDR3 protein: CSASPAGSTDTQYF

J gene: TRBJ1-1
V gene: TRBV28
CDR3 protein: CASTTGGDPALMNTEAFF

J gene: TRBJ2-5
V gene: TRBV28
CDR3 protein: CASSLFWGLAGGPETQYF

J gene: TRBJ1-1
V gene: TRBV5-4
CDR3 protein: CASSWGGQGNTEAFF

J gene: TRBJ1-1
V gene: TRBV5-4
CDR3 protein: CASSSGHPVNTEAFF

J gene: TRBJ1-6
V gene: TRBV25-1
CDR3 protein: CASSGPRKGGNNSPLHF

J gene: TRBJ2-3
V gene: TRBV9
CDR3 protein: CASSPRGGTDTQYF

J gene: TRBJ2-7
V gene: TRBV5-1
CDR3 protein: CASSAGPGLGYEQYF

J gene: TRBJ2-3
V gene: TRBV5-6
CDR3 protein: CASSLGLASNTDTQYF

J gene: TRBJ2-1
V gene: TRBV27
CDR3 protein: CASSEQGNYNEQFF

J gene: TRBJ2-1
V gene: TRBV7-2
CDR3 protein: CASSPQRISYNEQFF

J gene: TRBJ2-7
V gene: TRBV3-1/TRBV3-2
CDR3 protein: CASSQDLVSGLTYEQYF

J gene: TRBJ2-7
V gene: TRBV18
CDR3 protein: CASSAREDEQYF

J gene: TRBJ2-6
V gene: TRBV5-1
CDR3 protein: CASSPQGPGANVLTF

J gene: TRBJ2-7
V gene: TRBV11-3
CDR3 protein: CASSLQGGGEQYF

J gene: TRBJ2-7
V gene: TRBV2
CDR3 protein: CASSERELRDSLSYEQYF

J gene: TRBJ1-4
V gene: TRBV25-1
CDR3 protein: CASSEAGQKNEKLFF

J gene: TRBJ1-6
V gene: TRBV5-1
CDR3 protein: CASTPSGLNSPLHF

J gene: TRBJ2-5
V gene: TRBV11-3
CDR3 protein: CASSSRDKERETQYF

J gene: TRBJ1-2
V gene: TRBV29-1
CDR3 protein: CSVEPTYGYTF

J gene: TRBJ2-1
V gene: TRBV6-5
CDR3 protein: CAARDRGFNEQFF